The 32 T cell receptor beta chains presented below share a single source sample, sequenced in a study of glioma-infiltrating T cells. TCR alpha and beta CDR3 regions were amplified from RNA using iRepertoire nested multiplex PCR. Each CDR3 protein is one row after TCRdb ran MiXCR on the multiplex PCR reads. The table shows about 130,000 distinct CDR3 sequences, with about 25% occurring only once. Sequencing was carried out using glioma tissue, nonneoplastic brain tissue, or PBMCs (not recorded which). The receptors stem from a human donor with low-grade glioma or glioblastoma, undergoing nonglioma brain surgery, or in good health (not recorded which).

There are many counts of this clonotype. This rearrangement joins TRBV6-2 or TRBV6-3 to TRBJ2-1; a possible D gene is TRBD2 (5 bases). Between the trimmed V and J ends, which lost 3 bases and 2 bases, there was a span of 17 bases. CDR1 and CDR2 (germline): MNHEY, SVGEGT. This CDR3 spans 17 amino acids. The CDR3 spells CASSYRTEGFPYNEQFF. CDR3 in DNA: TGTGCCAGCAGTTATCGAACCGAGGGTTTCCCCTACAATGAGCAGTTCTTC.

In its sample, this clonotype was seen a few times. V is TRBV18 and J is TRBJ1-1; no clear D gene. This CDR3 spans 13 amino acids. Per the germline V gene, CDR1 is KGHSH and CDR2 is LQKENI. V lost 3 bases to trimming and J lost 8 bases, with 13 bases between them. The CDR3 reads CASSPGLGVEAFF. CDR3 in DNA: TGTGCCAGCTCACCGGGTCTTGGTGTAGAAGCTTTCTTT.

This clonotype was picked up many times. V gene TRBV6-1 combines with J gene TRBJ1-5, with 10 bases aligning to TRBD1. CDR1 is MNHNS, CDR2 SASEGT, per germline. The junction had 3 bases not matched to a gene; V was cut back by 4 bases and J by 6 bases. CDR3 length: 14 residues. CDR3 bases: TGTGCCAGCAGTGCCGGGACAGGGGCTCAGCCCCAGCATTTT. Protein: CASSAGTGAQPQHF.

On this clonotype itself: At one boundary the junction diverges from the germline segment, which might be a read error. The rearrangement links TRBV6-1 to TRBJ1-2; D not certain. From germline, CDR1 is MNHNS and CDR2 SASEGT. The CDR3 is made up of 11 amino acids. The CDR3 here is CASSERYGYTF. CDR3 in DNA: TGCGCCAGCAGTGAAAGGTATGGCTACACCTTC.

The sample holds many counts of this clonotype. The rearrangement uses TRBV27 and TRBJ1-1, with 7 bases that match TRBD1. The CDR3 totals 15 residues. From germline, CDR1 is MNHEY and CDR2 SMNVEV (reference sequence). With V trimmed by 2 bases and J by 1 base, 4 bases remained unmatched. CDR3 residues: CASSLLGQSNTEAFF. In DNA, the CDR3 is TGTGCCAGCAGTTTACTGGGACAGTCGAACACTGAAGCTTTCTTT.

At least ten counts were recorded for this clonotype. This sequence joins TRBV20-1 and TRBJ1-1, with 8 bases aligning to TRBD1. The CDR3 totals 15 residues. V was clipped by 1 base and J by 3 bases; unmatched bases: 7. The germline CDR1 and CDR2 sequences are DFQATT and SNEGSKA (reference sequence). The CDR3 loop reads CSARVAQGADTEAFF. The DNA for the CDR3 is TGCAGTGCTAGAGTTGCCCAGGGGGCTGACACTGAAGCTTTCTTT.

This clonotype was found a few times. This chain uses TRBV6-6 with TRBJ1-1; D unclear. V lost 2 bases and J lost 1, with 14 bases in between. This CDR3 comprises 16 residues. Germline loops: CDR1 MNHNY, CDR2 SVGAGI (reference sequence). This chain's CDR3 is CASSYPDLASNTEAFF. The CDR3 DNA reads as TGTGCCAGCAGTTACCCCGATTTAGCCTCGAACACTGAAGCTTTCTTT.

V usage is TRBV24-1 and J usage is TRBJ2-1; unclear D gene. In germline, CDR1 is KGHDR, CDR2 SFDVKD. Trimming removed 3 bases at V and 2 bases at J, with 10 bases between. The length of the CDR3 is 15 residues. The CDR3 DNA reads TGTGCCACCAGTGATATCCCGGGCCCCTACAATGAGCAGTTCTTC. As protein: CATSDIPGPYNEQFF.

The rearrangement joins TRBV19 to TRBJ2-2; D gene ambiguous. Trimming took 6 bases from V and 0 from J, leaving 17 bases between them. The CDR3 is 17 residues long. Germline CDR1 and CDR2: LNHDA and SQIVND (reference sequence). CDR3 loop: CASRKQYQHANTGELFF. CDR3 DNA: TGTGCCAGTAGGAAACAGTATCAGCACGCGAACACCGGGGAGCTGTTTTTT.

Remarks on this clonotype: One base away lies a much larger clone, so this may be a sequencing read error. The chain has TRBV15 and TRBJ1-1; TRBD1 might be the D (6 bases). In germline, CDR1 is LNHNV, CDR2 YYDKDF (reference sequence). This CDR3 contains 14 residues. V lost 8 bases and J 3 bases, leaving 16 bases between the germline ends. CDR3 loop: CATGSRGVHTEAFF. CDR3 in DNA: TGTGCCACCGGTTCTAGGGGGGTACACACTGAAGCTTTCTTT.

In this sample, this clonotype turned up many times. The chain links TRBV20-1 to TRBJ2-5; 11 bases map to TRBD2. CDR3 length equals 13 residues. V lost 1 base, J lost 8 bases, and 3 bases stayed unmatched. Germline V gene sequence: CDR1 DFQATT, CDR2 SNEGSKA (reference sequence). CDR3 sequence reads: CSARGLAGPTQYF. The CDR3 region has the DNA TGCAGTGCTAGAGGACTAGCGGGGCCCACCCAGTACTTC.

In this sample, this clonotype turned up a few times. V is TRBV7-8 and J is TRBJ1-5, with no clear D. This CDR3 comprises 17 residues. V lost 5 bases to trimming and J lost 0 bases, with 17 bases between them. CDR1 and CDR2 from the germline V gene are SGHVS and FQNEAQ. In nucleotides, the CDR3 is TGTGCCAGCAGCCCGCAACAGAGCCTGTATAGCAATCAGCCCCAGCATTTT. Translated, it gives CASSPQQSLYSNQPQHF.

The V call is TRBV5-4, the J call TRBJ2-3; 11 nucleotides match TRBD1. Germline V CDR1 and CDR2: SGHNT, YYREEE (reference sequence). The V gene end was trimmed by 4 bases and the J gene end by 5 bases; junction bases not matched to a gene: 6. The CDR3 has 15 residues. The CDR3 nucleotides read TGTGCCAGCAGCCCCGGGACAGGGGGTGTAGATACGCAGTATTTT. It codes for CASSPGTGGVDTQYF.

This clonotype has at least ten counts. The V gene is TRBV6-1, the J gene TRBJ2-2; TRBD1 or TRBD2 may be the D gene (5 bases each). This CDR3 comprises 13 residues. The germline gives CDR1 MNHNS, CDR2 SASEGT. Trimming removed 6 bases at V and 6 bases at J, with 11 bases between. The CDR3 sequence: CASRVRGAGELFF. Written as DNA, the CDR3 is TGTGCCAGCAGAGTCCGGGGCGCCGGGGAGCTGTTTTTT.

J is TRBJ2-1 and V is TRBV4-2; 7 bases are shared with TRBD2. The germline V gene has CDR1 LGHNA and CDR2 YNFKEQ. With V trimmed by 0 bases and J by 8 bases, 10 bases remained unmatched. The CDR3 is made up of 16 amino acids. This chain's CDR3 is CASSQEWTSGQYEQFF. CDR3 in DNA: TGTGCCAGCAGCCAAGAGTGGACTAGTGGCCAGTATGAGCAGTTCTTC.

This clonotype was observed a few times. The chain combines TRBV6-5 with TRBJ1-4; no clear D. Germline V CDR1 and CDR2: MNHEY, SVGAGI. Trimming removed 0 bases at V and 0 bases at J, with 11 bases between. CDR3 length: 17 amino acids. The chain's CDR3 is CASSYSPGFATNEKLFF. CDR3 in DNA: TGTGCCAGCAGTTACTCGCCGGGGTTTGCAACTAATGAAAAACTGTTTTTT.

Concerning this clonotype itself: One junction end disagrees with the germline gene, perhaps due to a read error. The J gene is TRBJ1-5, the V gene TRBV28; a weak D match, TRBD1 (6 bases). Germline lookup yields CDR1 MDHEN and CDR2 SYDVKM. CDR3 size: 16 residues. The CDR3 nucleotides are TGTGCCGGCAGTTTCTCCAGGGGAGGTCGCAATCAGCCCCAGCATTTT. Its protein product is CAGSFSRGGRNQPQHF.

The rearrangement joins TRBV19 to TRBJ1-2, with a possible D match to TRBD1 (6 bases). The CDR3 has 13 amino acids. V gave up 9 bases and J gave up 8 bases, with 19 bases separating them. The germline V gene encodes CDR1 LNHDA and CDR2 SQIVND (reference sequence). The CDR3, as DNA: TGTGCCAGCAAGAGGCAGGGGATACGAGGCTACACCTTC. Protein product: CASKRQGIRGYTF.

This clonotype has just one count. The rearrangement joins TRBV12-3 or TRBV12-4 to TRBJ2-3; no firm D call. The length of the CDR3 is 15 residues. Trimming took 2 bases from V and 2 from J, leaving 11 bases between them. CDR3 nucleotide sequence: TGTGCCAGCAGTTTAAGTGGGCAGAACACAGATACGCAGTATTTT. Translated: CASSLSGQNTDTQYF.

This clonotype was detected ten times or more. The chain uses TRBV24-1 and TRBJ2-5, with D unclear. Germline V gene data show CDR1 as KGHDR and CDR2 as SFDVKD. Trimming took 3 bases from V and 9 from J, leaving 13 bases between them. The CDR3 spans 13 residues. The CDR3 DNA is TGTGCCACCAGTGATCGGGCGGCGGAGCCCCAGTACTTC. It yields the protein CATSDRAAEPQYF.

This clonotype has just a few counts. The rearrangement uses TRBV6-1 and TRBJ2-2; TRBD2 matches 10 bases. The ends lost 6 bases at V and 1 base at J; junction bases unmatched: 5. The CDR3 runs 16 residues. CDR1 MNHNS and CDR2 SASEGT come from the germline V gene. CDR3 in amino acids: CASSRGLAVNTGELFF. CDR3 DNA sequence: TGTGCCAGCAGCCGCGGACTAGCGGTGAACACCGGGGAGCTGTTTTTT.

The gene calls are TRBV6-9 and TRBJ1-3; D gene uncertain. This CDR3 has 16 amino acids. Germline values: CDR1 MNHGY, CDR2 SVAAGI. V lost 3 bases and J lost 0, with 12 bases in between. The CDR3 loop reads CASSYFGSYSGNTIYF. The CDR3 DNA is TGTGCCAGCAGTTACTTCGGGTCCTACTCTGGAAACACCATATATTTT.

There are many counts of this clonotype. V gene TRBV20-1 combines with J gene TRBJ2-3; D tentatively reads TRBD1 or TRBD2 (5 bases each). The V gene's germline CDR1 is DFQATT and CDR2 SNEGSKA (reference sequence). V was shortened by 5 bases and J by 5 bases, with 20 bases between the two germline ends. The CDR3 totals 15 residues. CDR3 nucleotide sequence: TGCAGTGCTTTCGAAGCCCCGGGACCTGAAGATACGCAGTATTTT. Amino acids: CSAFEAPGPEDTQYF.

There are many counts of this clonotype. CDR3 region: CASSLLISGAGETQYF. The CDR3 nucleotides read TGTGCCAGCAGTTTACTAATCAGCGGGGCGGGGGAGACCCAGTACTTC. The chain recombines TRBV27 with TRBJ2-5, with 7 bases aligning to TRBD2. The CDR3 has 16 residues. The germline V gene encodes CDR1 MNHEY and CDR2 SMNVEV (reference sequence). V trimming: 2 bases; J trimming: 5 bases; junction bases outside the gene matches: 11.

This clonotype was observed a few times. The rearrangement links TRBV7-3 to TRBJ2-2, with D perhaps matching TRBD2 (6 bases). The length of the CDR3 is 13 residues. The V and J ends lost 5 bases and 6 bases respectively, with 10 bases between them. In germline, CDR1 is SGHTA, CDR2 FQGTGA. In nucleotides, the CDR3 is TGTGCCAGCAGCGTCAGGGAGGCCGGGGAGCTGTTTTTT. Its protein is CASSVREAGELFF.

This clonotype was recorded many times. The J gene is TRBJ1-6, the V gene TRBV27, with TRBD1 identical over 8 bases. The CDR3 contains 15 residues. Per germline, CDR1 MNHEY and CDR2 SMNVEV (reference sequence). Unmatched junction bases numbered 7, after V lost 5 bases and J lost 7 bases. The CDR3 spells CASSKRTGTNSPLHF. The DNA of the CDR3 is TGTGCCAGCAGTAAACGGACAGGGACCAATTCACCCCTCCACTTT.

Details on this clonotype: A much larger clone is a single base away; this may be a read error. This chain links TRBV3-1 with TRBJ1-1; no definite D call. The CDR3 loop spans 13 amino acids. From germline, CDR1 is LGHDT and CDR2 YNNKEL (reference sequence). V was clipped by 9 bases and J by 3 bases, with 14 bases between them. CDR3 coding DNA: TGTGCCAGAGCAATGACACCAGACACTGAAGCTTTCTTT. It codes for CARAMTPDTEAFF.

This clonotype was picked up a small number of times. A much larger clone is a single base away; this may be a read error. The V and J genes are TRBV6-1 and TRBJ1-1; unclear D gene. Germline-derived CDR1 and CDR2 are MNHNS and SASEGT. V lost 11 bases and J 0 bases, leaving 16 bases between the germline ends. CDR3 length: 14 amino acids. CDR3 residues: CAGIEDTMNTEAFF. The CDR3 nucleotides are TGTGCCGGCATAGAAGATACCATGAACACTGAAGCTTTCTTT.

The sample holds many counts of this clonotype. The rearrangement joins TRBV12-3 or TRBV12-4 to TRBJ1-5; no clear D. V gave up 6 bases and J gave up 0 bases, with 3 bases separating them. The CDR3 is 12 amino acids. CDR3 sequence (DNA): TGTGCCAGCAGCTATAGCAATCAGCCCCAGCATTTT. It translates to CASSYSNQPQHF.

The chain couples TRBV7-9 to TRBJ2-5, with D possibly being TRBD2 (5 bases). Trimming cost V 4 bases and J 5 bases, with 20 bases left between them. Germline V gives CDR1 SEHNR, CDR2 FQNEAQ (reference sequence). The CDR3 is 16 residues long. The CDR3 bases are TGTGCCAGCAGCTATCCTTCCCAGGCTAGCCAGGAGACCCAGTACTTC. It yields the protein CASSYPSQASQETQYF. Supplemented by reference TRBV7-9 and TRBJ2-5, the full variable domain reads DTGVSQNPRHKITKRGQNVTFRCDPISEHNRLYWYRQTLGQGPEFLTYFQNEAQLEKSRLLSDRFSAERPKGSFSTLEIQRTEQGDSAMYLCASSYPSQASQETQYFGPGTRLLVL.

V gene TRBV20-1 combines with J gene TRBJ1-1; 11 nucleotides line up with TRBD1. V dropped 5 bases and J dropped 6; count of bases not matched to a gene: 8. This CDR3 has 14 amino acids. The germline V gene has CDR1 DFQATT and CDR2 SNEGSKA (reference sequence). In DNA, the CDR3 is TGCAGTGCTGGTTCCGGGACAGGGGGTTCTGAAGCTTTCTTT. It yields the protein CSAGSGTGGSEAFF.

This clonotype has a count of ten or more. The rearrangement links TRBV7-9 to TRBJ2-7, with TRBD2 identical over 16 bases. After removal of 5 bases from V and 2 bases from J, the junction contained 6 bases not matched to a gene. This CDR3 spans 17 amino acids. Germline V gene data show CDR1 as SEHNR and CDR2 as FQNEAQ (reference sequence). The CDR3 DNA follows: TGTGCCAGCAGCGCCGGGACTAGCGGGGGGGACCCCTACGAGCAGTACGTC. As protein: CASSAGTSGGDPYEQYV.